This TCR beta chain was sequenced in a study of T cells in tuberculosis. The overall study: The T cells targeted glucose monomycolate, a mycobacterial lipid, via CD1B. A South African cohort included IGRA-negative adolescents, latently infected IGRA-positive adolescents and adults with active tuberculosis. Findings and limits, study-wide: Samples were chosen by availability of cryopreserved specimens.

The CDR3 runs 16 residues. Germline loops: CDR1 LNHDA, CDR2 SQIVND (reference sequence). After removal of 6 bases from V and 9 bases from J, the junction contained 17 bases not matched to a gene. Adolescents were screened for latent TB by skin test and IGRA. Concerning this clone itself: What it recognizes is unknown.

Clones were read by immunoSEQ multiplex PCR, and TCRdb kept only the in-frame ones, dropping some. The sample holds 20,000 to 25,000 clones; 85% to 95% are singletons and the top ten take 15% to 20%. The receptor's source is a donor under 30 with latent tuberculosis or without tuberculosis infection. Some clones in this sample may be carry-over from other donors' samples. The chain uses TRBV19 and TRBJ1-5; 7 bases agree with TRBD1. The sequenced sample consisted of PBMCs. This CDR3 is CASRGRRQGIDPPQHF. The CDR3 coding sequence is TGTGCCAGTAGGGGAAGAAGACAGGGTATAGATCCGCCCCAGCATTTT.